This TCR beta chain was observed in a study of response to subunit inactivated influenza vaccine (dated by TCRdb to 2016 to 2019). Study-wide context: To follow how T cells responded to a trivalent subunit inactivated influenza vaccine, the researchers relied on deep quantitative profiling of the T cell receptor repertoire.

Worth noting for this clonotype: It has no known antigen specificity. No per-base quality is available; no much larger clone lies one base away.

Library preparation employed RT-PCR. Instrument on record: Illumina HiSeq 2500. TCRdb took the public reads, trimmed them with fastp at Q25, ran MiXCR for clone calling and kept in-frame beta chains. Each CDR3 protein gets just one entry, which takes the most common genes and DNA from the rows behind it. Recorded for this sample are about 500,000 distinct CDR3 sequences; approximately 13% of them occurred a single time. The top ten clonotypes cover about an eighth of the sample. Read against the paper, the sample's time point label means: 45 days after influenza vaccine administration. Results the study describes overall, beyond this receptor: It was suggested by the authors that each seasonal influenza vaccination may recruit only a limited number of new T cells.

V ends up 6 bases short and J 8 bases short, with an unmatched junction base count of 11. The cysteine opens and the phenylalanine closes a CDR3 of 14 amino acids. Only CDR3 DNA remains: 42 bases, in frame from the first base. This specimen was PBMCs from blood, taken roughly 46 days after vaccination. Recombination linked TRBV12-3 or TRBV12-4 to TRBJ1-2, with 8 middle bases fitting TRBD1. The sequence was collected from a middle-aged man who received an inactivated influenza vaccine. Donor details come from another sample of the same person, matched by shared clones. The nucleotide sequence is given as TGTGCCAGCAGCCCTGGGACAGGTTGGTTGGGCTACACCTTC. Its translation reads: CASSPGTGWLGYTF.